The 5 T cell receptor beta chains below were found in one sample sequenced in a study of control samples from healthy donors and cancer patients. Libraries were prepared by immunoSEQ multiplex PCR; TCRdb keeps only in-frame clonotypes and omits some of them. The sample carries approximately 90,000 clones, more than 70% recorded once. Sequenced material: blood. The receptor source for this set is a woman in her thirties or forties in good health.

In this sample, this clone turned up once. V is TRBV4-1 and J is TRBJ1-1; D unclear. CDR1 is MGHRA and CDR2 is YSYEKL in the germline V gene. The CDR3 covers 13 residues. The V end was cut by 0 bases, the J end by 7 bases, with 9 bases between. CDR3 nucleotides: TGCGCCAGCAGCCAAGAAATAATGGGTGAAGCTTTCTTT. The encoded protein is CASSQEIMGEAFF.

The rearrangement joins TRBV29-1 to TRBJ1-2, with a tentative D call TRBD1 (6 bases). V shed 3 bases and J shed 2 bases, with 13 bases lying between them. The CDR3 contains 14 residues. Germline lookup yields CDR1 SQVTM and CDR2 ANQGSEA. The CDR3, as DNA: TGCAGCGTTGATAGTTCGGACAGAAACTATGGCTACACCTTC. Its protein product is CSVDSSDRNYGYTF.

The V call is TRBV5-8, the J call TRBJ1-6, with unresolved D. Germline assignment: CDR1 SGHTS and CDR2 YDEGEE. This CDR3 region has 16 residues. V dropped 4 bases and J dropped 7 bases, with 18 bases sitting between them. Here the CDR3 reads CASSGLGSSGNSPLHF. CDR3 DNA: TGTGCCAGCAGCGGACTCGGGTCGAGTGGAAATTCACCCCTCCACTTT.

The chain couples TRBV6-6 to TRBJ1-4; TRBD1 matches at 8 bases. V lost 4 bases, J lost 7 bases, and 8 bases stayed unmatched. The CDR3 is 15 amino acids. CDR1 and CDR2 (germline): MNHNY, SVGAGI (reference sequence). The CDR3 region has the DNA TGTGCCAGCAGTTTCCCAGACAGGGGCTCTGAAAAACTGTTTTTT. Its protein product is CASSFPDRGSEKLFF.

This sequence joins TRBV2 and TRBJ1-1, with D hard to call. Deletions cut 4 bases from V and 0 bases from J, with 9 bases between. This CDR3 has 14 amino acids. Germline CDR1 and CDR2: SNHLY and FYNNEI. The chain's CDR3 is CASSVGLMNTEAFF. The DNA for the CDR3 is TGTGCCAGCAGTGTTGGGCTAATGAACACTGAAGCTTTCTTT.